This T cell receptor beta chain was sequenced for a study of T cells after yellow fever vaccination (dated by TCRdb to the late 2010s). With respect to the entire study: Libraries from fractions with low cell numbers were prepared with the SMART-Seq v4 Ultra Low Input RNA kit. To follow T-cell clones before and after both primary and booster YFV17D yellow fever vaccination, bulk TCR alpha and beta repertoires underwent longitudinal sequencing. Two healthy male donors made up the cohort, one aged 18 to 29 years and the other aged 30 to 40 years. Blood was drawn at multiple timepoints before and after primary and secondary immunization, with bulk PBMC replicates and cell subsets isolated. General conclusions and limits of the study: A small fraction of clonotypes appeared in both the CD4 and CD8 compartments, likely as a result of convergent recombination. Compared with the primary T-cell response, the secondary T-cell response was weaker but faster, peaking on day 5 rather than day 15. FACS-sorted repertoires could contain abundant contaminating clonotypes from the bulk population, so computational filtering was required. The study included only a couple of donors, which limits how far the findings can be generalized. Most clones expanded after primary vaccination were re-detected after the booster (96% of CD4 and approximately 85% of CD8), suggesting broad memory maintenance.

The data were produced on an Illumina NovaSeq 6000. TCR cDNA was synthesized by 5'RACE template switching, through which a universal primer site and unique molecular identifiers were introduced. Priming of cDNA synthesis was performed from both the TCR alpha and TCR beta constant segments. Two PCR steps were used to amplify libraries, with sample barcodes and sequencing adapters being added in the second step. Sequencing of libraries was done on Illumina HiSeq 2500 (2x100 bp) or NovaSeq (2x150 bp). On the study's bioinformatics: MIGEC was used to demultiplex reads and collapse the reads into UMI consensus sequences, and MiXCR was used for V(D)J alignment. Using edgeR on replicate PBMC samples, clonotypes were called vaccine-responding if FDR was below 0.01 and the log2 fold change was above 5 up to day 15. Each bulk clonotype received a CD4 or CD8 identity based on whether the sequenced CD4 or CD8 repertoire contained that clonotype at higher abundance. In TCRdb, the public reads were trimmed at Q25 with fastp and aligned with MiXCR, with productive beta chains retained. Here each entry gathers all rows of one CDR3 protein and keeps the most common genes and DNA. These V and J calls are TCRdb output, not the study's own analysis. A total of hundreds of thousands of distinct CDR3 sequences appear in this sample, roughly 5% of them only once. Clones ranked in the top ten supply 3% to 4% of the sample.

Explained via the paper, the treatment or condition label denotes: live attenuated yellow fever vaccine strain. A standard Ficoll-Paque protocol was used to isolate PBMCs from peripheral blood. CD4 and CD8 T-cell fractions were isolated with Dynabeads CD4 and CD8 positive selection kits. TriZol was used to extract RNA from bulk PBMCs, CD4 and CD8 fractions, and dextramer-positive and dextramer-negative fractions. In this sample, this clonotype turned up a few times. Its recognized antigen is unknown. The sample holds no much larger clone one base away, and base qualities are not on file. From its cysteine to its phenylalanine, the CDR3 spans 14 amino acids. Of the read, only the CDR3 DNA is kept; its 42 bases are in frame from base 1. Trimming at the junction amounts to 2 bases on V and 6 bases on J, and the germline ends lie 11 bases apart.

The receptor was isolated from a man aged 18 to 29 who received the YFV17D yellow fever vaccine. Sequenced here: CD4+ T cells sorted from PBMCs, sampled on the day of the yellow fever booster vaccination. The chain joins TRBV12-3 or TRBV12-4 to TRBJ2-1; TRBD1 is a possible D gene, resting on 5 matching bases. The nucleotides read TGTGCCAGCAGTTTAATGCAGGGTAGCAATGAGCAGTTCTTC. Translation gives CASSLMQGSNEQFF.